These 27 T cell receptor beta chains were sequenced from one sample in a study of T-cell reconstitution after alpha-beta-depleted transplantation in children. Preparing the TCRbeta library involved the use of unique molecular identifiers. From the PCR reads, TCRdb called clonotypes with MiXCR, one entry per CDR3 protein. The sample carries approximately 1,000,000 distinct CDR3 sequences, about 29% recorded once. Sequenced here: PBMCs, mostly from graft donor cells, sampled 360 days after TCRalphabeta/CD19-depleted stem cell transplant. These receptors were taken from a boy in the first two years of life who had a stem cell transplant for SCID, so the T cells may come from the graft donor.

The J gene is TRBJ1-1, the V gene TRBV29-1, with D tentatively TRBD1 (5 bases). Germline values: CDR1 SQVTM, CDR2 ANQGSEA. The V and J ends lost 1 base and 4 bases respectively, with 10 bases between them. The CDR3 has 13 amino acids. In DNA form, the CDR3 reads TGCAGCGTTGAAGGGGGCGCGGGCACTGAAGCTTTCTTT. Protein product: CSVEGGAGTEAFF.

This rearrangement joins TRBV18 to TRBJ1-4; 7 bases fit TRBD1. Trimming cost V 1 base and J 3 bases; bases outside gene matches: 2. Germline V lookup: CDR1 KGHSH, CDR2 LQKENI. This CDR3 is built from 15 residues. This chain's CDR3 is CASSPQGASNEKLFF. CDR3 nucleotides: TGTGCCAGCTCACCACAGGGGGCTTCTAATGAAAAACTGTTTTTT.

In its sample, this clonotype was seen a few times. This rearrangement joins TRBV5-6 to TRBJ2-4; D is uncertain. Germline CDR1 is SGHDT and CDR2 is YYEEEE. The V and J ends lost 3 bases and 9 bases respectively, with 10 bases between them. The CDR3 has 12 residues. CDR3 DNA: TGTGCCAGCAGCTCCCTTGGTGGCATTCAGTACTTC. Its translation is CASSSLGGIQYF. The whole variable domain, remainder taken from reference TRBV5-6 and TRBJ2-4, is DAGVTQSPTHLIKTRGQQVTLRCSPKSGHDTVSWYQQALGQGPQFIFQYYEEEERQRGNFPDRFSGHQFPNYSSELNVNALLLGDSALYLCASSSLGGIQYFGAGTRLSVL.

The CDR3 bases are TGCGCCAGCAGCCAAGATAGTGGAACAAACCAGTACTTC. Translating gives CASSQDSGTNQYF. The chain employs TRBV4-1 and TRBJ2-7; D is uncertain. Germline V gene sequence: CDR1 MGHRA, CDR2 YSYEKL. CDR3 length: 13 amino acids. With 0 bases removed from V and 10 bases from J, the gap between germline ends came to 13 bases.

J is TRBJ2-1 and V is TRBV6-5, with 9 bases matching TRBD1. The CDR3 runs to 16 residues. Trimming cost V 0 bases and J 5 bases; bases outside gene matches: 5. In germline, CDR1 is MNHEY, CDR2 SVGAGI. The CDR3 region is CASSYSTTGGNNEQFF. The CDR3 bases are TGTGCCAGCAGTTACTCGACGACAGGGGGGAACAATGAGCAGTTCTTC.

This clonotype showed up just once. The V call is TRBV3-1, the J call TRBJ1-6, with no clear D. The CDR3 totals 13 residues. Trimming removed 0 bases from V and 9 bases from J, with 6 bases in between. In germline, CDR1 is LGHDT, CDR2 YNNKEL (reference sequence). The CDR3 nucleotides read TGTGCCAGCAGCCAAGATACGATTTCACCCCTCCACTTT. Translated, it gives CASSQDTISPLHF.

The V and J genes are TRBV27 and TRBJ1-5, with 7 bases fitting TRBD1. Looked up from germline, CDR1 is MNHEY and CDR2 is SMNVEV (reference sequence). Unmatched junction bases numbered 3, after V lost 10 bases and J lost 0 bases. The CDR3 sequence is 13 residues long. The DNA for the CDR3 is TGTGCCATCGGACAGGATAGCAATCAGCCCCAGCATTTT. The encoded protein is CAIGQDSNQPQHF.

This chain links TRBV5-1 with TRBJ1-1; TRBD1 matches 9 bases. The V gene end was trimmed by 0 bases and the J gene end by 2 bases; junction bases not matched to a gene: 17. The CDR3 extends over 20 amino acids. Per the germline V gene, CDR1 is SGHRS and CDR2 is YFSETQ. In DNA form, the CDR3 reads TGCGCCAGCAGCTTGGTGGGGGACAGGGTCGGTATCCGGGTAAACACTGAAGCTTTCTTT. Translating gives CASSLVGDRVGIRVNTEAFF.

At least ten counts were recorded for this clonotype. The chain couples TRBV4-3 to TRBJ2-3, with D possibly TRBD2 on 7 matching bases. Deletions cut 4 bases from V and 0 bases from J, with 14 bases between. The CDR3 has 16 residues. Germline values: CDR1 LGHNA, CDR2 YSLEER. In DNA, the CDR3 is TGCGCCAGCAGCCCTTTGGCGGGGGCTAGCACAGATACGCAGTATTTT. Translating it yields CASSPLAGASTDTQYF.

In its sample, this clonotype was seen many times. V is TRBV4-1 and J is TRBJ1-4; possibly TRBD1 for D (5 bases). Looked up from germline, CDR1 is MGHRA and CDR2 is YSYEKL. Between the trimmed V and J ends, which lost 5 bases and 8 bases, there was a span of 18 bases. This CDR3 contains 15 residues. This CDR3 reads CASSSAPGRREKLFF. In DNA form, the CDR3 reads TGCGCCAGCAGCTCAGCACCGGGGCGGCGAGAAAAACTGTTTTTT.

This rearrangement joins TRBV7-3 to TRBJ2-1; tentative D call: TRBD1 (5 bases). From germline, CDR1 is SGHTA and CDR2 FQGTGA. V was clipped by 5 bases and J by 4 bases, with 9 bases between them. CDR3 size: 13 residues. CDR3 nucleotides: TGTGCCAGCAGCACGGACATTTACAATGAGCAGTTCTTC. It encodes CASSTDIYNEQFF.

The gene calls are TRBV20-1 and TRBJ2-1; 7 bases are a match to TRBD2. The CDR3 covers 15 residues. Germline trimming cut 5 bases from V and 6 bases from J; bases unmatched to any gene: 13. The germline gives CDR1 DFQATT, CDR2 SNEGSKA (reference sequence). Here the CDR3 DNA reads TGCAGTGCTCCAGGGATAAAGAGCGGGGTCAATGAGCAGTTCTTC. It translates to CSAPGIKSGVNEQFF.

In its sample, this clonotype was seen a few times. The J gene is TRBJ2-1, the V gene TRBV28; 10 nucleotides match TRBD2. CDR3 length: 15 residues. Per the germline V gene, CDR1 is MDHEN and CDR2 is SYDVKM. V dropped 6 bases and J dropped 4; count of bases not matched to a gene: 6. Here the CDR3 DNA reads TGTGCCAGCAGGAAGAGCGGGGGGGCGTACAATGAGCAGTTCTTC. Its translation: CASRKSGGAYNEQFF.

This sequence joins TRBV5-8 and TRBJ2-1, with 8 bases matching TRBD1. Germline loops: CDR1 SGHTS, CDR2 YDEGEE. The CDR3 covers 14 residues. The J segment lost 8 bases and the V segment lost 6 bases, leaving 10 bases of the junction unmatched. The CDR3 region has the DNA TGTGCCAGCACCTTCGACAGGGGCTTCCATGAGCAGTTCTTC. Its translation: CASTFDRGFHEQFF. Complete variable domain (other parts from reference TRBV5-8 and TRBJ2-1): EAGVTQSPTHLIKTRGQQATLRCSPISGHTSVYWYQQALGLGLQFLLWYDEGEERNRGNFPPRFSGRQFPNYSSELNVNALELEDSALYLCASTFDRGFHEQFFGPGTRLTVL.

The V gene is TRBV4-3, the J gene TRBJ1-1; tentative D call: TRBD1 (5 bases). Germline loops: CDR1 LGHNA, CDR2 YSLEER. V lost 5 bases and J lost 5, with 18 bases in between. The CDR3 is made up of 15 amino acids. For the CDR3, the DNA is TGCGCCAGCAGCTTGGGGGATCGGAGTGGGACTGAAGCTTTCTTT. Protein product: CASSLGDRSGTEAFF.

The rearrangement uses TRBV5-1 and TRBJ1-1; TRBD1 is a possible D gene (6 bases). Per germline, CDR1 SGHRS and CDR2 YFSETQ. With 7 bases removed from V and 2 bases from J, the gap between germline ends came to 15 bases. This CDR3 region has 14 residues. The CDR3 sequence is CASYGGGSNTEAFF. The DNA for the CDR3 is TGCGCCAGCTATGGGGGGGGCTCCAACACTGAAGCTTTCTTT. The full variable domain, its missing parts supplied by reference TRBV5-1 and TRBJ1-1, is KAGVTQTPRYLIKTRGQQVTLSCSPISGHRSVSWYQQTPGQGLQFLFEYFSETQRNKGNFPGRFSGRQFSNSRSEMNVSTLELGDSALYLCASYGGGSNTEAFFGQGTRLTVV.

This clonotype was seen more than once but under ten times. This chain joins TRBV30 and TRBJ1-5; no clear D gene. Germline V gene lookup returns CDR1 GTSNPN and CDR2 SVGIG (reference sequence). The V and J ends lost 0 bases and 4 bases respectively, with 10 bases between them. The CDR3 covers 14 residues. The CDR3 here is CAWSVRGPNQPQHF. In DNA, the CDR3 is TGTGCCTGGAGTGTACGCGGACCAAATCAGCCCCAGCATTTT.

This clonotype has a handful of counts. The CDR3 reads CSAGGGLGAFF. As DNA, the CDR3 is TGCAGTGCTGGGGGGGGATTGGGAGCTTTCTTT. The chain carries TRBV20-1 and TRBJ1-1, with a weak D call TRBD1 (5 bases). V lost 5 bases and J lost 10, with 14 bases in between. The CDR3 consists of 11 residues. Germline V gene data show CDR1 as DFQATT and CDR2 as SNEGSKA (reference sequence).

The V and J genes are TRBV11-1 and TRBJ2-1, with no clear D. Germline values: CDR1 SGHAT, CDR2 FQDESV (reference sequence). Trimming removed 8 bases from V and 0 bases from J, with 29 bases in between. The CDR3 runs to 20 residues. In DNA, the CDR3 is TGTGCCAGCGGTCAAACCAAAGTTACCAATCCCTTAAACTCCTACAATGAGCAGTTCTTC. Its translation: CASGQTKVTNPLNSYNEQFF.

V is TRBV11-2 and J is TRBJ2-1; tentatively, D is TRBD1 or TRBD2 (6 bases each). Germline V gene sequence: CDR1 SGHAT, CDR2 FQNNGV. The V end was cut by 2 bases, the J end by 0 bases, with 17 bases between. This CDR3 has 18 amino acids. The CDR3 reads CASSLPPGGGISYNEQFF. The CDR3 DNA reads as TGTGCCAGCAGCTTACCACCAGGAGGGGGGATCTCCTACAATGAGCAGTTCTTC.

The chain joins TRBV20-1 to TRBJ1-2; TRBD1 matches 7 bases. Germline-derived CDR1 and CDR2 are DFQATT and SNEGSKA (reference sequence). J gave up 6 bases and V 5 bases, and 6 bases lay outside the gene matches. This CDR3 comprises 12 residues. As DNA, the CDR3 is TGCAGTGCTCGGGACAGAATAGATGGCTACACCTTC. As protein: CSARDRIDGYTF.

This clonotype turned up a few times. The chain couples TRBV4-3 to TRBJ2-7, with TRBD2 matching over 10 bases. V gave up 0 bases and J gave up 1 base; unmatched junction bases: 3. The germline CDR1 and CDR2 sequences are LGHNA and YSLEER. The CDR3 spans 16 residues. The CDR3 sequence: CASSQELAGASYEQYF. The CDR3 bases are TGCGCCAGCAGCCAAGAGCTAGCGGGGGCGTCCTACGAGCAGTACTTC.

This clonotype was seen a few times. The genes are TRBV12-3 or TRBV12-4 and TRBJ2-7, with a weak D call TRBD1 (5 bases). The CDR3 has 13 residues. V was shortened by 0 bases and J by 6 bases, with 9 bases between the two germline ends. The CDR3 reads CASSLARATEQYF. The CDR3 bases are TGTGCCAGCAGTTTAGCCAGGGCGACCGAGCAGTACTTC.

This clonotype was counted a few times. The CDR3 is CSVDTETQYF. CDR3 nucleotides: TGCAGCGTTGATACAGAGACCCAGTACTTC. The J gene is TRBJ2-5, the V gene TRBV29-1; D remains ambiguous. The V and J ends lost 3 bases and 4 bases respectively, with 3 bases between them. Germline CDR1 reads SQVTM; CDR2 reads ANQGSEA. The CDR3 is 10 residues long. Full variable domain (missing parts from reference TRBV29-1 and TRBJ2-5): SAVISQKPSRDICQRGTSLTIQCQVDSQVTMMFWYRQQPGQSLTLIATANQGSEATYESGFVIDKFPISRPNLTFSTLTVSNMSPEDSSIYLCSVDTETQYFGPGTRLLVL.

The V call is TRBV12-3 or TRBV12-4, the J call TRBJ2-1; 8 nucleotides align to TRBD1. This CDR3 is 15 amino acids long. V trimming: 4 bases; J trimming: 4 bases; junction bases outside the gene matches: 6. DNA of the CDR3: TGTGCCAGCAGTTCCTGGACAGGGAATTACAATGAGCAGTTCTTC. Amino acid sequence: CASSSWTGNYNEQFF.

This clonotype was detected a few times. The rearrangement joins TRBV20-1 to TRBJ2-7; D remains ambiguous. CDR3 length: 12 residues. V gave up 3 bases and J gave up 5 bases, with 11 bases separating them. Germline-derived CDR1 and CDR2 are DFQATT and SNEGSKA (reference sequence). The CDR3 coding sequence is TGCAGTGCTAGTAAATTTGTTGACGAGCAGTACTTC. As protein: CSASKFVDEQYF.

This clonotype has just a few counts. The gene calls are TRBV5-5 and TRBJ2-7, with D perhaps matching TRBD1 or TRBD2 (6 bases each). CDR3 length: 13 residues. The germline CDR1 and CDR2 sequences are SGHKS and YYEKEE (reference sequence). Trimming took off 4 bases at V and 6 bases at J, with 14 bases between the two ends. In DNA form, the CDR3 reads TGTGCCAGCAGCGTGGCCAGGGGAGGCGAGCAGTACTTC. It encodes CASSVARGGEQYF.